This T cell receptor (beta chain) was observed in a study of blood T cell repertoires in COVID-19. Germline V gives CDR1 LGHDT, CDR2 YNNKEL (reference sequence). V was trimmed by 5 bases and J by 0 bases, leaving 10 bases between them. The CDR3 is made up of 14 amino acids. Only in-frame clones appear in the TCRdb table, and some are missing; sequencing was by immunoSEQ multiplex PCR. The sample holds about 150,000 clones, around 80% seen once. Source material: peripheral blood. This receptor was identified in a man between 60 and 75 years old with active or convalescent COVID-19. This chain uses TRBV3-1 (or the pseudogene TRBV3-2) with TRBJ1-1; possible D gene TRBD1, 6 bases. For the CDR3, the DNA is TGTGCCAGCAGCGTCAGGGGCATGAACACTGAAGCTTTCTTT. Translated, it gives CASSVRGMNTEAFF.